The 18 T cell receptor beta chains below all came from one sample that was sequenced in a study of blood T cell repertoires in COVID-19. The data were produced by immunoSEQ multiplex PCR, yet TCRdb's version contains in-frame clones alone and is incomplete. The sample gives about 220,000 clones, approximately 86% of which show up once; about 3% is in the top ten. Sequencing was performed on peripheral blood. These TCRs come from a woman in her thirties who had recovered from COVID-19.

The CDR3 sequence: CAWDVGGYGYTF. The CDR3 DNA is TGTGCCTGGGACGTCGGGGGTTATGGCTACACCTTC. The chain uses TRBV30 and TRBJ1-2, with D perhaps TRBD1 (5 bases). Per the germline V gene, CDR1 is GTSNPN and CDR2 is SVGIG (reference sequence). V shed 5 bases and J shed 5 bases, with 12 bases lying between them. The CDR3 extends over 12 amino acids.

The chain uses TRBV29-1 and TRBJ1-2, with D perhaps TRBD1 (5 bases). The CDR3 length is 12 residues. The germline CDR1 and CDR2 sequences are SQVTM and ANQGSEA. Between the trimmed V and J ends, which lost 3 bases and 4 bases, there was a span of 9 bases. The DNA for the CDR3 is TGCAGCGTTGATCAGGGTATCTATGGCTACACCTTC. This sequence encodes CSVDQGIYGYTF.

The chain has TRBV10-1 and TRBJ2-7; 8 bases are shared with TRBD2. With 3 bases clipped from V and 2 bases from J, the junction kept 9 bases outside the gene matches. The germline CDR1 and CDR2 sequences are WNHNN and SYGVQD (reference sequence). The CDR3 loop spans 16 amino acids. The CDR3 nucleotides read TGCGCCAGCAGTGATAAGGCTAGCGGGCTCACCTACGAGCAGTACTTC. Residues: CASSDKASGLTYEQYF.

This clone came up a few times. The chain uses TRBV18 and TRBJ1-2, with TRBD1 identical over 8 bases. The length of the CDR3 is 17 residues. The V gene's germline CDR1 is KGHSH and CDR2 LQKENI. The junction had 12 bases not matched to a gene; V was cut back by 6 bases and J by 0 bases. DNA for the CDR3: TGTGCCAGCTCCACCGAGCGCGGACAGGGAGCTAACTATGGCTACACCTTC. Encoded protein: CASSTERGQGANYGYTF.

The gene calls are TRBV12-3 or TRBV12-4 and TRBJ1-1; D is undetermined. The V and J ends lost 2 bases and 5 bases respectively, with 9 bases between them. This CDR3 comprises 13 residues. The CDR3 nucleotides are TGTGCCAGCAGTTTAATGGGAGGGACTGAAGCTTTCTTT. It specifies CASSLMGGTEAFF.

This chain connects TRBV15 to TRBJ1-2, with D maybe TRBD1 (6 bases). Germline V CDR1 and CDR2: LNHNV, YYDKDF (reference sequence). The CDR3 runs to 14 residues. Trimming left V 2 bases short and J 2 bases short, with 9 bases between. The DNA of the CDR3 is TGTGCCACCAGCAGATCCGACAGGAACTATGGCTACACCTTC. Its protein product is CATSRSDRNYGYTF.

The chain recombines TRBV7-9 with TRBJ1-1; the D is unclear. The length of the CDR3 is 15 residues. The V gene's germline CDR1 is SEHNR and CDR2 FQNEAQ (reference sequence). Trimming shortened V by 5 bases and J by 5 bases, and 18 bases separated the two germline ends. The CDR3 region has the DNA TGTGCCAGCAGCCCCGGCCCTGCTGGGAGGACTGAAGCTTTCTTT. Its translation: CASSPGPAGRTEAFF.

The V gene is TRBV4-1, the J gene TRBJ2-5; D may be TRBD2 (5 bases). There are 16 residues in the CDR3. From germline, CDR1 is MGHRA and CDR2 YSYEKL. V dropped 3 bases and J dropped 3 bases, with 17 bases sitting between them. In DNA, the CDR3 is TGCGCCAGCAGCCAGTTAGGGCCCCTAGCAAAAGAGACCCAGTACTTC. Its translation: CASSQLGPLAKETQYF.

The rearrangement links TRBV6-5 to TRBJ1-1, with 7 bases matching TRBD1. Trimming removed 10 bases from V and 6 bases from J; junction bases left unmatched: 11. CDR3 size: 13 residues. Germline V CDR1 and CDR2: MNHEY, SVGAGI. CDR3 protein: CATYRGAVPEAFF. Here the CDR3 DNA reads TGTGCCACCTACAGGGGCGCCGTCCCTGAAGCTTTCTTT.

In this sample, this clone turned up a few times. CDR3 sequence reads: CASSQDEAGGLETQYF. The CDR3 bases are TGTGCCAGCAGCCAAGATGAGGCAGGGGGCCTGGAGACCCAGTACTTC. The V and J genes are TRBV3-1 (or the pseudogene TRBV3-2) and TRBJ2-5, with 8 bases lining up with TRBD1. The CDR3 contains 16 residues. The junction had 8 bases not matched to a gene; V was cut back by 0 bases and J by 5 bases. Germline CDR1 and CDR2: LGHDT and YNNKEL (reference sequence).

The chain has TRBV12-5 and TRBJ2-5; 15 bases map to TRBD2. The CDR3 consists of 17 residues. CDR1 LGHNT and CDR2 FRNRAP come from the germline V gene. Trimming removed 7 bases from V and 2 bases from J; junction bases left unmatched: 8. The CDR3 is CASAGTSGGIWQETQYF. The CDR3 DNA reads TGTGCTAGTGCCGGGACTAGCGGGGGGATTTGGCAAGAGACCCAGTACTTC.

The chain uses TRBV29-1 and TRBJ1-1; TRBD1 agrees at 7 bases. Trimming cost V 7 bases and J 2 bases; bases outside gene matches: 4. Germline CDR1 reads SQVTM; CDR2 reads ANQGSEA. The CDR3 has 12 amino acids. The DNA for the CDR3 is TGCAGCGCCAACAGGGGCAACACTGAAGCTTTCTTT. Protein sequence: CSANRGNTEAFF.

This clone was seen just once. J is TRBJ1-5 and V is TRBV7-9, with D maybe TRBD1 (6 bases). With 1 base removed from V and 5 bases from J, the gap between germline ends came to 15 bases. This CDR3 has 16 residues. Germline CDR1 reads SEHNR; CDR2 reads FQNEAQ (reference sequence). The CDR3 is CASSLGRDTGYQPQHF. The CDR3 nucleotides are TGTGCCAGCAGCTTAGGCCGGGACACGGGCTATCAGCCCCAGCATTTT.

The table lists this clone with a count of one. DNA for the CDR3: TGTGCCACCAGTGGGGCAGGGCTAGGCAATGAGCAGTTCTTC. It encodes CATSGAGLGNEQFF. This sequence joins TRBV24-1 and TRBJ2-1; maybe TRBD1 (5 bases). V dropped 5 bases and J dropped 6 bases, with 13 bases sitting between them. The CDR3 has 14 residues. The germline gives CDR1 KGHDR, CDR2 SFDVKD.

This clone was observed once. This chain uses TRBV9 with TRBJ2-3; D perhaps matches TRBD1 (6 bases). CDR1 and CDR2 from the germline V gene are SGDLS and YYNGEE. This CDR3 is built from 13 residues. Deletions cut 4 bases from V and 6 bases from J, with 12 bases between. CDR3 sequence reads: CASSPRTVDTQYF. CDR3 sequence (DNA): TGTGCCAGCAGCCCTCGGACAGTCGATACGCAGTATTTT.

The rearrangement links TRBV23-1 to TRBJ2-7, with TRBD1 as a possible D gene (6 bases). TRBV23-1 is placed among ORFs of uncertain function. CDR3 length equals 14 residues. The V end lost 3 bases, the J end lost 2 bases, and 11 bases lay between the germline ends. The CDR3 reads CASSQPTGTYEQYF. DNA of the CDR3: TGCGCCAGCAGTCAGCCCACAGGGACCTACGAGCAGTACTTC.

The chain recombines TRBV29-1 with TRBJ1-2; D gene uncertain. This CDR3 is 13 amino acids long. CDR1 is SQVTM, CDR2 ANQGSEA, per germline. V lost 4 bases and J 2 bases, leaving 11 bases between the germline ends. This CDR3 is CSVVEGQNYGYTF. Written as DNA, the CDR3 is TGCAGCGTTGTGGAGGGTCAGAACTATGGCTACACCTTC.

This clone has a single count. The chain employs TRBV12-5 and TRBJ2-1; possibly TRBD2 for D (5 bases). V was shortened by 6 bases and J by 5 bases, with 14 bases between the two germline ends. Germline assignment: CDR1 LGHNT and CDR2 FRNRAP. The CDR3 spans 14 residues. The CDR3, as DNA: TGTGCTAGTGGCCCCTCTTCGGGAAACAATGAGCAGTTCTTC. Encoded protein: CASGPSSGNNEQFF.